This T cell receptor (beta chain) was sequenced during a study of cytomegalovirus exposure and HLA in healthy donors. Whole-study findings and limits: The only immune exposure information that was available was CMV serostatus. The study flagged about 160 TCR beta chains as cytomegalovirus-associated.

The PCR was carried out with 60 Vbeta primers and 13 Jbeta primers. The method was immunoSEQ multiplex PCR; TCRdb's version includes in-frame clones alone and lacks a portion of them. The repertoire has around 150,000 clones, 75% to 90% of them found once; the top ten carry roughly 2%. This CDR3 is 16 amino acids long. With regard to this clone: Its cognate antigen is unknown.

This TCR derives from a human donor in good health. Source material: PBMCs. V gene TRBV21-1 combines with J gene TRBJ2-7; the table calls TRBD2, which could not be checked here. TRBV21-1 is marked as a pseudogene. The CDR3 reads CASSDPPRTSSYEQYF. The DNA for the CDR3 is TGTGCCAGCAGCGACCCCCCGCGGACTAGCTCCTACGAGCAGTACTTC.